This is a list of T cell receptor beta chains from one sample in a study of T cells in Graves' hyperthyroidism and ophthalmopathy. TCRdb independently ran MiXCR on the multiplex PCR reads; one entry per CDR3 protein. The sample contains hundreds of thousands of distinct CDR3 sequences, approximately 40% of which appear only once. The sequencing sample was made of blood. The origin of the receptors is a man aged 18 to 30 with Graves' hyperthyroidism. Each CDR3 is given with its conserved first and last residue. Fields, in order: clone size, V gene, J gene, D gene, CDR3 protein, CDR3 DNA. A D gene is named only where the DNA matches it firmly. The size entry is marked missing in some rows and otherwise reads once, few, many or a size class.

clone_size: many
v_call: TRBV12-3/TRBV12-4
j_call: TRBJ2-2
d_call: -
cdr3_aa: CASRRDFDTGELFF
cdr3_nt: TGTGCCAGCAGACGGGACTTCGACACCGGGGAGCTGTTTTTT

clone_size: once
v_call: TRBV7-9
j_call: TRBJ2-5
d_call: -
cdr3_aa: CASAGRALETQYF
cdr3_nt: TGTGCCAGCGCCGGGAGAGCGTTGGAGACCCAGTACTTC

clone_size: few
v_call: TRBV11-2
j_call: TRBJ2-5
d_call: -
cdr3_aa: CASETRGGRKETQYF
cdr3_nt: TGTGCCAGCGAGACTCGGGGTGGGCGGAAGGAGACCCAGTACTTC

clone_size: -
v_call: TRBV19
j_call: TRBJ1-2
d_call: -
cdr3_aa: CASARGVNGYTF
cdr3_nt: TGTGCCAGTGCCAGGGGCGTGAATGGCTACACCTTC

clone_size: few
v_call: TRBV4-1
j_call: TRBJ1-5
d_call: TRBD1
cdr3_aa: CASSQSGTASNQPQHF
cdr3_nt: TGCGCCAGCAGCCAATCCGGGACAGCGAGCAATCAGCCCCAGCATTTT

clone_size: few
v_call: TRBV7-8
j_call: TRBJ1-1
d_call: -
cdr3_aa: CASSQERRAFF
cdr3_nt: TGCGCCAGCAGCCAAGAAAGGAGGGCTTTCTTT

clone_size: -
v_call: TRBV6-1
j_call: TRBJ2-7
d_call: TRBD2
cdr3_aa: CASRGLGYEQYF
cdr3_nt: TGTGCCAGCAGGGGACTAGGGTACGAGCAGTACTTC

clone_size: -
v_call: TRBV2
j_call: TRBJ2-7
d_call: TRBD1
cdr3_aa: CAKPTGGYEQYF
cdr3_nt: TGTGCCAAGCCCACAGGGGGCTACGAGCAGTACTTC

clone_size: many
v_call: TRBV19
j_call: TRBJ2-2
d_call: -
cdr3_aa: CASSIRGDGELFF
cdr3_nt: TGTGCCAGTAGTATCAGGGGCGACGGGGAGCTGTTTTTT

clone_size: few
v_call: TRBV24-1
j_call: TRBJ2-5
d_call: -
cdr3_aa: CATSDTRDLQETQYF
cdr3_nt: TGTGCCACCAGTGATACACGGGACTTACAAGAGACCCAGTACTTC

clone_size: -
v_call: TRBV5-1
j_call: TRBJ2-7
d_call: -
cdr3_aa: CASSLETGILIEQYF
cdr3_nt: TGCGCCAGCAGCTTGGAAACCGGGATACTTATAGAGCAGTACTTC